Below are 16 T cell receptor beta chains sequenced from a single sample in a study of T cell clonality in common variable immunodeficiency. Overall study results and limits: In common variable immunodeficiency, TCR beta chains reportedly carried fewer deletions and N-nucleotide insertions.

Profiling relied on immunoSEQ multiplex PCR, and the TCRdb table lists in-frame clones only, not all of them. The repertoire consists of about 34,000 clones, none detected only once. No cognate antigen is known for these TCRs. The specimen was peripheral blood mononuclear cells. The receptors shown here come from a human donor with common variable immunodeficiency.

The sample holds a few counts of this clone. The read stops 3 residues short of the end of the CDR3; the missing end is completed from the germline J gene. The V call is TRBV5-1, the J call TRBJ2-3, with TRBD2 matching over 13 bases. The CDR3 loop spans 16 amino acids. Germline CDR1 is SGHRS and CDR2 is YFSETQ. J gave up 8 bases and V 4 bases, and 10 bases lay outside the gene matches. The CDR3 is CASSPGLAGCFGTQYF. Partial CDR3 DNA: TGCGCCAGCAGCCCGGGACTAGCGGGATGTTTTGGTACG.

This clone was detected ten times or more. Sequencing ends 3 residues short of the CDR3 end; the germline J gene provides the rest. The V call is TRBV28, the J call TRBJ2-7, with TRBD1 matching over 7 bases. Germline V gene data show CDR1 as MDHEN and CDR2 as SYDVKM. The CDR3 has 15 amino acids. V was clipped by 6 bases and J by 1 base; unmatched bases: 9. CDR3 amino acids: CASRMRGRGSYEQYF. The part of the CDR3 DNA that was read is TGTGCCAGCAGAATGAGGGGCAGGGGGTCCTACGAG.

This clone was recorded at least ten times. The read ends 3 residues early relative to the CDR3; the germline J gene fills the gap. This chain joins TRBV18 and TRBJ2-2, with 11 bases aligning to TRBD2. J gave up 6 bases and V 2 bases, and 2 bases lay outside the gene matches. Germline lookup yields CDR1 KGHSH and CDR2 LQKENI. This CDR3 contains 15 residues. The chain's CDR3 is CASSPRTSGSGELFF. The CDR3 DNA, read in part, is TGTGCCAGCTCACCAAGGACTAGCGGGTCCGGGGAG.

This clone was seen a few times. The sequenced fragment ends 3 residues before the CDR3 boundary, so the rest is inferred from the germline J gene. The chain joins TRBV19 to TRBJ2-5, with unresolved D. The V end lost 6 bases, the J end lost 7 bases, and 9 bases lay between the germline ends. The CDR3 sequence is 11 residues long. In germline, CDR1 is LNHDA, CDR2 SQIVND (reference sequence). The CDR3 is CASRSEGTQYF. The DNA read from the CDR3 is TGTGCCAGTAGGAGCGAAGGGACC. Using reference TRBV19 and TRBJ2-5 for the parts outside the CDR3, the full variable domain is DGGITQSPKYLFRKEGQNVTLSCEQNLNHDAMYWYRQDPGQGLRLIYYSQIVNDFQKGDIAEGYSVSREKKESFPLTVTSAQKNPTAFYLCASRSEGTQYFGPGTRLLVL.

The sample holds many counts of this clone. The read ends 3 residues before the CDR3 terminus; that terminus is restored from the germline J gene. The chain links TRBV29-1 to TRBJ1-2; TRBD1 is a possible D gene (5 bases). The germline V gene has CDR1 SQVTM and CDR2 ANQGSEA. The CDR3 loop spans 12 amino acids. The part of the CDR3 DNA that was read is TGCAGCGTTGAATGGAGGGGTTACGGC. Translation gives CSVEWRGYG. The whole CDR3 region reads CSVEWRGYGYTF.

In the case of this clone: The read ends 3 residues shy of where the CDR3 ends; the end is completed using the germline J gene. This chain connects TRBV30 to TRBJ2-2; D not resolved. There are 17 residues in the CDR3. Germline V gene data show CDR1 as GTSNPN and CDR2 as SVGIG (reference sequence). V shed 0 bases and J shed 2 bases, with 16 bases lying between them. This CDR3 reads CAWSVRVWARNTGELFF. CDR3 DNA (partial): TGTGCCTGGAGTGTACGTGTCTGGGCTCGAAACACCGGGGAG.

As for this clone: The read terminates 3 residues before the CDR3 end, so the remaining end is supplied by the germline J gene. V gene TRBV20-1 combines with J gene TRBJ1-2, with 7 bases aligning to TRBD1. V gave up 1 base and J gave up 2 bases; unmatched junction bases: 4. The CDR3 is 14 residues long. Germline V gives CDR1 DFQATT, CDR2 SNEGSKA (reference sequence). The CDR3 bases that were read are TGCAGTGCTAGAGGTGGGGACAGCAACTATGGC. Translating gives CSARGGDSNYG. The whole CDR3 sequence reads CSARGGDSNYGYTF.

This clone occurred many times. The CDR3 extends 3 residues past the end of the read, so its final part is completed from the germline J gene. V is TRBV5-5 and J is TRBJ2-3, with TRBD2 matching over 10 bases. The CDR3 consists of 14 residues. V lost 5 bases, J lost 4 bases, and 4 bases stayed unmatched. CDR1 is SGHKS, CDR2 YYEKEE, per germline (reference sequence). The CDR3 sequence is CASSGLADPDTQYF. The CDR3 DNA, read in part, is TGTGCCAGCAGTGGACTAGCGGATCCAGATACG.

Comments on this clone: The sequence runs out 3 residues before the end of the CDR3; the remainder is reconstructed from the germline J gene. The rearrangement links TRBV2 to TRBJ1-5; D perhaps matches TRBD1 (6 bases). Germline loops: CDR1 SNHLY, CDR2 FYNNEI. The CDR3 is made up of 16 amino acids. Trimming removed 1 base at V and 4 bases at J, with 14 bases between. The DNA read from the CDR3 is TGTGCCAGCAGTGAAGATCCGGACAGCACGAATCAGCCC. Encoded protein: CASSEDPDSTNQP. The whole CDR3 sequence is CASSEDPDSTNQPQHF.

Only a few counts were recorded for this clone. The read stops 3 residues short of the end of the CDR3; the missing end is completed from the germline J gene. The V gene is TRBV7-8, the J gene TRBJ2-5, with D maybe TRBD2 (5 bases). The CDR3 has 15 amino acids. V dropped 2 bases and J dropped 5 bases, with 15 bases sitting between them. From germline, CDR1 is SGHVS and CDR2 FQNEAQ. CDR3 region: CASSLIRPPGETQYF. The CDR3 DNA, read in part, is TGTGCCAGCAGCTTAATACGGCCTCCGGGGGAGACC.

Regarding this clone: The read gets to within 3 residues of the CDR3 end, and the germline J gene fills in the rest. The chain links TRBV6-1 to TRBJ1-5, with D perhaps matching TRBD1 (6 bases). V lost 1 base to trimming and J lost 3 bases, with 10 bases between them. The length of the CDR3 is 15 residues. Germline V gene lookup returns CDR1 MNHNS and CDR2 SASEGT. The CDR3 region is CASSEGGQDNQPQHF. The part of the CDR3 DNA that was read is TGTGCCAGCAGTGAAGGGGGGCAGGACAATCAGCCC.

The table lists this clone with a few counts. The CDR3 DNA, read in part, is TGTGCCAGCTCACCGTCGGCAGGGACCTACGAG. This codes for CASSPSAGTYE. The complete CDR3 reads CASSPSAGTYEQYF. This rearrangement joins TRBV18 to TRBJ2-7; tentatively, D is TRBD1 (5 bases). Read data end 3 residues before the CDR3 end; the end is taken from the germline J gene. The CDR3 is made up of 14 amino acids. Germline loops: CDR1 KGHSH, CDR2 LQKENI. V was clipped by 3 bases and J by 2 bases, with 11 bases between them. The whole variable domain, filled in from reference TRBV18 and TRBJ2-7, reads NAGVMQNPRHLVRRRGQEARLRCSPMKGHSHVYWYRQLPEEGLKFMVYLQKENIIDESGMPKERFSAEFPKEGPSILRIQQVVRGDSAAYFCASSPSAGTYEQYFGPGTRLTVT.

This clone was counted many times. The read comes to an end 3 residues before the CDR3 does, leaving the germline J gene to fill in the end. V is TRBV4-1 and J is TRBJ1-4, with 7 bases identical to TRBD1. V gave up 3 bases and J gave up 1 base; unmatched junction bases: 2. The germline CDR1 and CDR2 sequences are MGHRA and YSYEKL. CDR3 length: 15 residues. The CDR3 region is CASSHRQGTNEKLFF. The sequenced CDR3 bases are TGCGCCAGCAGCCATAGACAGGGAACTAATGAAAAA.

This clone was recorded many times. The read comes to an end 3 residues before the CDR3 does, leaving the germline J gene to fill in the end. The V gene is TRBV28, the J gene TRBJ1-1, with D perhaps TRBD1 (5 bases). The CDR3 totals 12 residues. V was cut by 6 bases and J by 4 bases, with 9 bases left in between. The V gene's germline CDR1 is MDHEN and CDR2 SYDVKM. CDR3 protein: CASRKGLTEAFF. CDR3 DNA, as far as it was read: TGTGCCAGCAGGAAGGGGCTCACTGAA.

This clone was picked up many times. The read ends 3 residues early relative to the CDR3; the germline J gene fills the gap. The chain carries TRBV19 and TRBJ1-1, with D maybe TRBD1 (5 bases). Deletions cut 5 bases from V and 4 bases from J, with 14 bases between. CDR3 length: 14 amino acids. Germline CDR1 LNHDA, CDR2 SQIVND (reference sequence). The CDR3 sequence is CASSFPGLGTEAFF. The DNA read from the CDR3 is TGTGCCAGTAGTTTTCCAGGGCTGGGCACTGAA.

This clone was picked up many times. The read terminates 3 residues before the CDR3 end, so the remaining end is supplied by the germline J gene. The chain joins TRBV2 to TRBJ1-1, with a weak D call TRBD1 (6 bases). The CDR3 has 11 amino acids. Germline V gives CDR1 SNHLY, CDR2 FYNNEI. The CDR3 spells CASREFRGAFF. CDR3 DNA, as far as it was read: TGTGCCAGCAGGGAGTTCAGGGGA.